Listed below are T cell receptor beta chains from one sample, sequenced in a study of early stage breast cancer tumors. Profiled with immunoSEQ multiplex PCR; TCRdb holds only in-frame clones, not every one. The sample includes tens of thousands of clones, 65% to 85% of them seen just once. Sequences were obtained from blood. Receptor source: a person between 60 and 70 years old with breast cancer. Both conserved end residues are part of each CDR3. A D gene is named only where the DNA matches it firmly. Rows give clone size only sometimes, using once, few, many, or a class for an expanded clone.

d_call	clone_size	v_call	j_call	cdr3_aa	cdr3_nt
.	.	TRBV27	TRBJ1-1	CASSLLGASTEAFF	TGTGCCAGCAGTTTATTGGGGGCTAGCACTGAAGCTTTCTTT
.	.	TRBV5-1	TRBJ2-5	CASSSRTGRGETQYF	TGCGCCAGCAGCTCCCGGACAGGGAGGGGAGAGACCCAGTACTTC
.	.	TRBV30	TRBJ2-7	CAWSLDSFSSYEQYF	TGTGCCTGGAGTTTGGACAGTTTTAGCTCCTACGAGCAGTACTTC
.	.	TRBV7-2	TRBJ1-3	CASSLGQTGNTIYF	TGTGCCAGCAGCTTAGGGCAAACTGGAAACACCATATATTTT
TRBD2	.	TRBV19	TRBJ2-7	CASSIGRAGAYEQYF	TGTGCCAGTAGTATAGGGCGAGCGGGAGCCTACGAGCAGTACTTC
.	.	TRBV7-2	TRBJ2-7	CASSLAIRGQEQYF	TGTGCCAGCAGCTTAGCGATAAGGGGACAAGAGCAGTACTTC
.	.	TRBV6-4	TRBJ2-2	CASSDGTGELFF	TGTGCCAGCAGTGACGGGACCGGGGAGCTGTTTTTT
.	.	TRBV21-1	TRBJ2-2	CASSKTLRNSTGELFF	TGTGCCAGCAGCAAGACTCTCCGGAATTCCACCGGGGAGCTGTTTTTT
.	.	TRBV27	TRBJ1-1	CASSFGGPSLDAFF	TGTGCCAGCAGTTTTGGGGGGCCATCCCTTGATGCTTTCTTT
.	.	TRBV7-2	TRBJ2-6	CASSETAGANVLTF	TGTGCCAGCAGCGAAACAGCAGGGGCCAACGTCCTGACTTTC
.	.	TRBV7-8	TRBJ2-5	CASSLAVGPVTQYF	TGTGCCAGCAGCTTAGCGGTAGGGCCAGTGACCCAGTACTTC
TRBD1	.	TRBV18	TRBJ1-2	CASSPPGQGNYGYTF	TGTGCCAGCTCACCTCCGGGACAGGGGAACTATGGCTACACCTTC
TRBD2	.	TRBV20-1	TRBJ2-5	CSARAGAQYF	TGCAGTGCTAGGGCGGGGGCCCAGTACTTC
.	.	TRBV28	TRBJ2-3	CASSPSPGLVPDTQYF	TGTGCCAGCAGCCCTTCTCCGGGACTCGTTCCAGATACGCAGTATTTT
.	.	TRBV18	TRBJ2-5	CASSARQVPGETQYF	TGTGCCAGCTCAGCTCGACAGGTCCCCGGGGAGACCCAGTACTTC
TRBD1	.	TRBV30	TRBJ2-5	CAWSEQGAVGETQYF	TGTGCCTGGAGTGAACAGGGGGCCGTCGGAGAGACCCAGTACTTC
TRBD1	.	TRBV6-1	TRBJ1-5	CASTWDRGEDQPQHF	TGTGCCAGCACTTGGGACAGGGGAGAGGATCAGCCCCAGCATTTT
.	.	TRBV6-4	TRBJ1-3	CASREGVRGNTIYF	TGTGCCAGCCGGGAGGGGGTCAGAGGAAACACCATATATTTT
TRBD2	.	TRBV13	TRBJ2-5	CASSPPSGAGSLGTQYF	TGTGCCAGCAGCCCACCCTCTGGAGCGGGGAGCCTAGGGACCCAGTACTTC
.	.	TRBV27	TRBJ2-3	CASISRAGDTQYF	TGTGCCAGCATTAGCAGGGCTGGAGATACGCAGTATTTT
.	.	TRBV11-1	TRBJ2-7	CASSFNLEQYF	TGTGCCAGCAGCTTCAATTTGGAGCAGTACTTC
.	.	TRBV10-1	TRBJ2-1	CASSESLGEQFF	TGCGCCAGCAGTGAGTCCCTGGGTGAGCAGTTCTTC
.	once	TRBV2	TRBJ1-2	CASNGHYGYTF	TGTGCCAGCAACGGGCACTATGGCTACACCTTC
.	.	TRBV4-2	TRBJ2-1	CASSQEVGSSYNEQFF	TGTGCCAGCAGCCAAGAGGTCGGGAGCTCCTACAATGAGCAGTTCTTC
TRBD1	.	TRBV7-9	TRBJ2-7	CASSRYKLGQPYEQYF	TGTGCCAGCAGCCGATACAAACTGGGACAGCCCTACGAGCAGTACTTC
.	.	TRBV9	TRBJ2-3	CASSVDGWSTDTQYF	TGTGCCAGCAGCGTAGACGGGTGGAGCACAGATACGCAGTATTTT
.	.	TRBV2	TRBJ1-2	CASSVETGYGYTF	TGTGCCAGCAGTGTGGAAACAGGCTATGGCTACACCTTC
.	once	TRBV18	TRBJ2-5	CASSPTQGVETQYF	TGTGCCAGCTCACCGACCCAGGGTGTAGAGACCCAGTACTTC
TRBD2	once	TRBV11-2	TRBJ2-7	CASSRGTSGYEQYF	TGTGCCAGCAGCCGCGGGACTAGCGGTTACGAGCAGTACTTC
TRBD1	.	TRBV5-1	TRBJ2-7	CASTPGTGQYEQYF	TGCGCCAGCACCCCCGGGACAGGGCAGTACGAGCAGTACTTC
.	.	TRBV6-1	TRBJ2-2	CASRRPGGLAGELFF	TGTGCCAGCAGGAGGCCAGGGGGACTGGCCGGGGAGCTGTTTTTT
.	few	TRBV29-1	TRBJ1-1	CSVVSGGGGEAFF	TGCAGCGTTGTAAGCGGGGGCGGTGGTGAAGCTTTCTTT
.	.	TRBV4-2	TRBJ1-2	CASSQASGENGYTF	TGTGCCAGCAGCCAAGCCTCGGGCGAGAATGGCTACACCTTC
.	.	TRBV11-2	TRBJ2-1	CASSLGVEQFF	TGTGCCAGCAGCTTAGGAGTGGAGCAGTTCTTC
.	.	TRBV25-1	TRBJ1-2	CASSEYYGYTF	TGTGCCAGCAGTGAATATTACGGCTACACCTTC
TRBD1	.	TRBV5-1	TRBJ1-1	CASSLDAGGGTEAFF	TGCGCCAGCAGCTTGGATGCAGGGGGCGGCACTGAAGCTTTCTTT
.	.	TRBV5-4	TRBJ1-1	CASSPQTLNTEAFF	TGTGCCAGCAGCCCACAGACACTGAACACTGAAGCTTTCTTT
.	.	TRBV5-5	TRBJ2-5	CASKSGGLQETQYF	TGTGCCAGCAAGTCGGGCGGATTACAAGAGACCCAGTACTTC
.	.	TRBV7-3	TRBJ2-1	CASSLYLYNEQFF	TGTGCCAGCAGCTTATATCTCTACAATGAGCAGTTCTTC
.	.	TRBV6-6	TRBJ2-3	CASSFRGSSTDTQYF	TGTGCCAGCAGTTTCCGGGGTTCTAGCACAGATACGCAGTATTTT
TRBD1	.	TRBV5-4	TRBJ2-7	CASSLGRDRGAYEQYF	TGTGCCAGCAGCTTGGGCAGGGACAGGGGCGCCTACGAGCAGTACTTC
TRBD2	.	TRBV29-1	TRBJ2-3	CSVEGTSGTTDTQYF	TGCAGCGTTGAAGGAACTAGCGGAACCACAGATACGCAGTATTTT